Described below is a single T cell receptor beta chain sequence and its context. Generated by immunoSEQ multiplex PCR, the TCRdb table keeps only in-frame clones and is missing some. The sample holds tens of thousands of clones, 81% seen once. Trimming took 3 bases from V and 3 from J; bases not matched to a gene: 4. The CDR3 sequence is 15 residues long. CDR1 is SGHAT and CDR2 is FQNNGV in the germline V gene. The entry originates in a study of OX40 agonist ivuxolimab in advanced cancers. Study-wide context: Among those treated, three patients had partial responses, one with hepatocellular carcinoma and two with cutaneous melanoma.

Any history of autoimmune disease or systemic immunosuppression disqualified patients. The chain couples TRBV11-2 to TRBJ2-1; 8 bases line up with TRBD1. The sequence was obtained from an adult with an advanced solid tumor such as melanoma, head and neck, liver or kidney cancer. Sequencing was performed on CD4+ or CD8+ T cells sorted from blood, taken in a trial of the OX40 agonist ivuxolimab. The CDR3 region is CASSFGQGLYNEQFF. The CDR3 coding sequence is TGTGCCAGCAGCTTTGGACAGGGCCTCTACAATGAGCAGTTCTTC.